This T cell receptor (beta chain) was sequenced in a study of STAT5B mutations in CD4+ large granular lymphocyte leukemia. The germline gives CDR1 SNHLY, CDR2 FYNNEI. CDR3 length: 12 amino acids. V lost 0 bases and J 2 bases, leaving 1 base between the germline ends. To note about this clone: The antigen is not known.

The study, taken as a whole, reports: Compared with healthy controls (2/35), patient top clones favored TRBV06 (8/27). Main leukemic clonotypes were patient-specific, but more than 20% appeared at low frequency elsewhere.

In the source study's methods: A productive frequency of 2.59 x 10-5 was the lowest detectable. The assay was immunoSEQ multiplex PCR, and TCRdb's table has in-frame clones only and misses some. V and J calls and clone size are as listed in that table; D and trimming were resolved from the DNA. The sample yields fewer than 45,000 clones, 84% seen once. This chain uses TRBV2 with TRBJ1-1; D not resolved. Sequenced input: CD4+ T cells from blood buffy coats. The receptor's source is a human donor in good health. Written as DNA, the CDR3 is TGTGCCAGCAGTGAAGCTAACACTGAAGCTTTCTTT. Protein sequence: CASSEANTEAFF.